These T cell receptor beta chains were read from a single sample in a study of PD-L1 blockade in urothelial cancer. Produced via immunoSEQ multiplex PCR; TCRdb's table is partial and in-frame only. The repertoire includes about 100,000 clones, roughly nine tenths of them detected once, and 0.92% sits in the top ten. Material: PBMCs, obtained around atezolizumab (anti-PD-L1) treatment. The receptors stem from a woman at least 80 years old with urothelial cancer. CDR3s include the opening cysteine and the closing phenylalanine or tryptophan. Fields, in order: clone size, V gene, D gene, CDR3 protein. D genes are given only for firm matches. Clone size is shown for a subset of rows, as once, few, many or a class of expanded clone.

abundance: NA
v_gene: TRBV5-1
d_gene: NA
CDR3aa: CASSGRVRLGSSYNEQFF

abundance: NA
v_gene: TRBV27
d_gene: TRBD1
CDR3aa: CASSSTTGLQPQHF

abundance: NA
v_gene: TRBV6-6
d_gene: NA
CDR3aa: CASSYSQDTGNTIYF

abundance: NA
v_gene: TRBV6-4
d_gene: TRBD1
CDR3aa: CASKPTGWGNEQFF

abundance: NA
v_gene: TRBV28
d_gene: NA
CDR3aa: CASSSPGSSYEQYF

abundance: few
v_gene: TRBV5-4
d_gene: TRBD2
CDR3aa: CASSFPASGSSGEQFF

abundance: NA
v_gene: TRBV7-9
d_gene: TRBD1
CDR3aa: CASSDLLTGNEQFF

abundance: NA
v_gene: TRBV19
d_gene: TRBD1
CDR3aa: CASSGTGEVYGYTF

abundance: NA
v_gene: TRBV28
d_gene: NA
CDR3aa: CASRSGIHYGYTF

abundance: NA
v_gene: TRBV25-1
d_gene: NA
CDR3aa: CASSPRETEAFF

abundance: NA
v_gene: TRBV5-1
d_gene: NA
CDR3aa: CASIKTQGGEQFF

abundance: NA
v_gene: TRBV5-1
d_gene: NA
CDR3aa: CASSLAGGLNTEAFF

abundance: NA
v_gene: TRBV6-1
d_gene: TRBD1
CDR3aa: CASRPTGVDNQPQHF

abundance: NA
v_gene: TRBV6-1
d_gene: TRBD1
CDR3aa: CASSEPGTGTGEQFF

abundance: NA
v_gene: TRBV4-1
d_gene: NA
CDR3aa: CASSQDARGGREKLFF

abundance: NA
v_gene: TRBV19
d_gene: NA
CDR3aa: CASRRAGSSYNEQFF

abundance: once
v_gene: TRBV9
d_gene: NA
CDR3aa: CASSVQGGQSGREQFF

abundance: NA
v_gene: TRBV5-4
d_gene: TRBD2
CDR3aa: CASSLSGRSTDTQYF

abundance: NA
v_gene: TRBV5-1
d_gene: TRBD1
CDR3aa: CASSKLPGQGTGNTIYF

abundance: NA
v_gene: TRBV5-1
d_gene: TRBD1
CDR3aa: CASSPLDRVDEQFF

abundance: NA
v_gene: TRBV5-1
d_gene: TRBD2
CDR3aa: CASSLGSSGYNEQFF

abundance: NA
v_gene: TRBV6-5
d_gene: NA
CDR3aa: CASSLTRQTQETQYF

abundance: NA
v_gene: TRBV19
d_gene: TRBD1
CDR3aa: CASRLDRGMNTEAFF

abundance: NA
v_gene: TRBV5-5
d_gene: NA
CDR3aa: CASSLVLARNTEAFF

abundance: NA
v_gene: TRBV2
d_gene: NA
CDR3aa: CASSAQGLLNGELFF

abundance: NA
v_gene: TRBV19
d_gene: TRBD1
CDR3aa: CASSIPDRFGQPQHF

abundance: NA
v_gene: TRBV2
d_gene: TRBD1
CDR3aa: CASSETGTGGGGTEAFF

abundance: NA
v_gene: TRBV28
d_gene: TRBD1
CDR3aa: CASHGEGARNEQFF

abundance: NA
v_gene: TRBV19
d_gene: TRBD1
CDR3aa: CASRQGRGETQYF

abundance: NA
v_gene: TRBV28
d_gene: TRBD1
CDR3aa: CASSSPPTGSTEAFF

abundance: NA
v_gene: TRBV27
d_gene: NA
CDR3aa: CASSRPGLNTDTQYF

abundance: NA
v_gene: TRBV5-1
d_gene: TRBD2
CDR3aa: CASSTGLAGLAKNIQYF

abundance: NA
v_gene: TRBV9
d_gene: TRBD1
CDR3aa: CASSTGTGAWQFF

abundance: NA
v_gene: TRBV5-6
d_gene: NA
CDR3aa: CASTRLPAAPYEQYF

abundance: NA
v_gene: TRBV9
d_gene: TRBD2
CDR3aa: CASTQTSWNTGELFF

abundance: NA
v_gene: TRBV14
d_gene: NA
CDR3aa: CASSQPGHLRETQYF

abundance: NA
v_gene: TRBV10-3
d_gene: NA
CDR3aa: CAIGENTEAFF

abundance: NA
v_gene: TRBV19
d_gene: TRBD1
CDR3aa: CASRNAYRGSNQPQHF

abundance: once
v_gene: TRBV29-1
d_gene: NA
CDR3aa: CSATNREAFF

abundance: NA
v_gene: TRBV10-3
d_gene: TRBD2
CDR3aa: CAISGGSSEQYF

abundance: NA
v_gene: TRBV19
d_gene: NA
CDR3aa: CASSHRVSDTEAFF

abundance: NA
v_gene: TRBV19
d_gene: NA
CDR3aa: CATGSPTGGVGVTEAFF

abundance: few
v_gene: TRBV27
d_gene: TRBD2
CDR3aa: CASHRLAGLADTGELFF

abundance: NA
v_gene: TRBV7-3
d_gene: TRBD2
CDR3aa: CASSPTSGRAADTQYF

abundance: NA
v_gene: TRBV28
d_gene: NA
CDR3aa: CASSSRPGSNQPQHF

abundance: once
v_gene: TRBV15
d_gene: NA
CDR3aa: CATSSPGRNTEAFF

abundance: few
v_gene: TRBV28
d_gene: NA
CDR3aa: CASSLGPARSQYF

abundance: NA
v_gene: TRBV18
d_gene: NA
CDR3aa: CASSPIGTPNTGELFF

abundance: once
v_gene: TRBV7-8
d_gene: TRBD1
CDR3aa: CASTTSGGNQPQHF

abundance: NA
v_gene: TRBV5-6
d_gene: NA
CDR3aa: CASSLVSVSAYNEQFF

abundance: few
v_gene: TRBV5-4
d_gene: NA
CDR3aa: CASSLGRGRDTEAFF

abundance: NA
v_gene: TRBV6-4
d_gene: NA
CDR3aa: CASSGVDGYTF

abundance: NA
v_gene: TRBV19
d_gene: TRBD2
CDR3aa: CASSILMGLAGGPSNEQFF

abundance: NA
v_gene: TRBV10-1
d_gene: TRBD2
CDR3aa: CASSEKGLAAPYEQYF

abundance: NA
v_gene: TRBV18
d_gene: TRBD2
CDR3aa: CASSLQGLAGLRGEQFF

abundance: NA
v_gene: TRBV7-3
d_gene: TRBD2
CDR3aa: CASSHGTIGNTQYF

abundance: NA
v_gene: TRBV5-6
d_gene: NA
CDR3aa: CASSLADNEQFF

abundance: NA
v_gene: TRBV5-4
d_gene: NA
CDR3aa: CASSLGRFGETQYF